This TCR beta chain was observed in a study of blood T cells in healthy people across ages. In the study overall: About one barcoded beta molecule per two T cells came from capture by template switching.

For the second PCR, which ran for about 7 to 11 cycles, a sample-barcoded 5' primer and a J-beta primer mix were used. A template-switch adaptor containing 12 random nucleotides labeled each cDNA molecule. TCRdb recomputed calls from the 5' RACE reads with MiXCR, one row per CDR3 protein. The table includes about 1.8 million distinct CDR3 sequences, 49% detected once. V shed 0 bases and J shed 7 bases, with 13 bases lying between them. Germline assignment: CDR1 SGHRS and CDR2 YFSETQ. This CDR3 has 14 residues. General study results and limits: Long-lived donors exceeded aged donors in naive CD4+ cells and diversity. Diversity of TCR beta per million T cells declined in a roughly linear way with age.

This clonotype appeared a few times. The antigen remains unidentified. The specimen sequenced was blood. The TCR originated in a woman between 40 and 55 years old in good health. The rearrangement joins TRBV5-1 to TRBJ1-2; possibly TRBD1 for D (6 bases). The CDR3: CASSLALGGLGYTF. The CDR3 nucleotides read TGCGCCAGCAGCTTGGCCTTGGGGGGGCTTGGCTACACCTTC.